This T cell receptor (beta chain) was retrieved from a study of T cells in Graves' hyperthyroidism and ophthalmopathy. Study-level information: Peripheral blood was drawn at first diagnosis, prior to all treatment.

Authors of the study amplified TCR beta CDR3 regions from RNA transcripts. Primed by the HTBI set, a first-round RT-PCR was run on the TCR CDR3. TCRdb ran MiXCR on the multiplex PCR reads and lists one entry per CDR3 protein. The repertoire holds some 560,000 distinct CDR3 sequences, with approximately 15% as singletons. The CDR3 has 14 residues. The V and J ends lost 4 bases and 5 bases respectively, with 12 bases between them. CDR1 and CDR2 from the germline V gene are LGHDT and YNNKEL (reference sequence). Researchers defined stable Graves' hyperthyroidism as no ophthalmopathy progression within 18 months. Diagnosing involved the use of clinical symptoms, serum thyroxine and TRAb, thyroid ultrasound and orbital computed tomography. Isolation of PBMCs was performed on around 9.3 ml fresh peripheral blood. A few counts support this clonotype.

The chain is built from TRBV3-1 and TRBJ1-5; D perhaps matches TRBD1 (5 bases). Sequencing was performed on blood. This sequence originates from a woman aged 25 to 45 with Graves' hyperthyroidism. The CDR3: CASSLAGRDQPQHF. For the CDR3, the DNA is TGTGCCAGCAGCCTTGCAGGGAGAGATCAGCCCCAGCATTTT.